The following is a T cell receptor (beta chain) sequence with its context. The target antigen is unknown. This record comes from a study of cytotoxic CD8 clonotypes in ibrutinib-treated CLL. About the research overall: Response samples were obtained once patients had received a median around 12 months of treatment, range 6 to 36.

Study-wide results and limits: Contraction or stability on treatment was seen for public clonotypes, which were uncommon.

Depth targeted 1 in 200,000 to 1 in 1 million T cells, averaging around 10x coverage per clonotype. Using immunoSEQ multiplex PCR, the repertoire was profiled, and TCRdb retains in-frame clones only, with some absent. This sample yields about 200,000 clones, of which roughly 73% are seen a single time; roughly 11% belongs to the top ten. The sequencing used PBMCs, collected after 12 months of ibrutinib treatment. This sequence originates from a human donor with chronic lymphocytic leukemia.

The CDR3 coding sequence is TGTGCCAGCAGCCCGGAGGAGGGGACTAGCAGCTACGAGCAGTACTTC. This translates into CASSPEEGTSSYEQYF. The chain links TRBV5-6 to TRBJ2-7; 9 bases agree with TRBD2. Germline V lookup: CDR1 SGHDT, CDR2 YYEEEE. Losses at the gene ends were 4 bases for V and 3 bases for J; bases not matched to a gene: 11. The CDR3 is 16 amino acids.